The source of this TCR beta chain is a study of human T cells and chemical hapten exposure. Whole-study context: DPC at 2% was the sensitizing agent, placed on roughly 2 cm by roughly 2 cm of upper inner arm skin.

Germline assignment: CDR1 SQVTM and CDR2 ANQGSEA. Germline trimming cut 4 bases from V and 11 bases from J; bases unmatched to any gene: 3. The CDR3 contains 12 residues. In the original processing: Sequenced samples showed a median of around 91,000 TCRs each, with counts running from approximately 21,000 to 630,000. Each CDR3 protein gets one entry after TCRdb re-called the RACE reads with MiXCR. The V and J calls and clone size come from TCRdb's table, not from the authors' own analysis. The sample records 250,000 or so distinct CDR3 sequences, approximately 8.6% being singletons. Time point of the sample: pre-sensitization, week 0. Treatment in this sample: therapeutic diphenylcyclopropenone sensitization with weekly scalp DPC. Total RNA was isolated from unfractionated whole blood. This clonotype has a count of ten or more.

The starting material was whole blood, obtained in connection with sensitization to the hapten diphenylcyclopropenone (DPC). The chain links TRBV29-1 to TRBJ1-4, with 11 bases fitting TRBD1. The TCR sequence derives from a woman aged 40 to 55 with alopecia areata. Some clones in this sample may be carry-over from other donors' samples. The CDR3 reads CSVGGQGEKLFF. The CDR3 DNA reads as TGCAGCGTTGGGGGACAGGGGGAGAAACTGTTTTTT.